This T cell receptor (beta chain) was captured by sequencing in a study of T cells in Graves' hyperthyroidism and ophthalmopathy. Findings and caveats of the study: Most thyroid-expanded clonotypes above 0.001 were also found in blood.

Researchers amplified the TCR beta CDR3 regions from RNA transcripts. Carried out on the TCR CDR3, a first-round RT-PCR used the HTBI primer set. TCRdb reanalysed the multiplex PCR reads using MiXCR and keeps one entry per CDR3 protein. The sample gives about 570,000 distinct CDR3 sequences, 46% of which show up once; under 20% is in the top ten. The study based diagnoses on clinical symptoms, serum thyroxine and TRAb, thyroid ultrasound and orbital computed tomography. This clonotype has a count of ten or more. As yet, its antigen is unknown. The sample comprised peripheral blood or thyroid tissue (not recorded which). The clonotype was recovered from an adult woman with Graves' disease, either hyperthyroidism or ophthalmopathy (not recorded which).

The CDR3 DNA reads as TGTGCCAGCAGTTTCTCTGGGGCCAACGTCCTGACTTTC. This sequence encodes CASSFSGANVLTF. This sequence joins TRBV12-3 or TRBV12-4 and TRBJ2-6; D is unclear. This CDR3 has 13 residues. V was trimmed by 3 bases and J by 0 bases, leaving 0 bases between them.